The 27 T cell receptor beta chains below all came from one sample that was sequenced in a study of blood T cell repertoires in COVID-19. Libraries were prepared by immunoSEQ multiplex PCR; TCRdb keeps only in-frame clonotypes and omits some of them. The data show 170,000 or so clones, approximately 83% seen once. Sequencing was carried out using peripheral blood. The receptors were gathered from a man in his forties or fifties with active or convalescent COVID-19.

This chain joins TRBV10-3 and TRBJ2-3; no firm D call. V lost 4 bases to trimming and J lost 5 bases, with 10 bases between them. Germline CDR1 reads ENHRY; CDR2 reads SYGVKD. The CDR3 is 13 amino acids. CDR3 sequence: CAISVDSIDTQYF. The CDR3 DNA is TGTGCCATCAGTGTCGACTCTATAGATACGCAGTATTTT.

In DNA, the CDR3 is TGTGCCAGCAGCGACAGAGGAGGGCATGCAACTAATGAAAAACTGTTTTTT. Protein: CASSDRGGHATNEKLFF. The rearrangement uses TRBV19 and TRBJ1-4; tentatively, D is TRBD1 (5 bases). This CDR3 spans 17 amino acids. V dropped 9 bases and J dropped 0 bases, with 20 bases sitting between them. CDR1 and CDR2 from the germline V gene are LNHDA and SQIVND (reference sequence).

The V gene is TRBV7-2, the J gene TRBJ2-5; a possible D gene is TRBD2 (6 bases). The length of the CDR3 is 14 residues. Germline CDR1 and CDR2: SGHTA and FQGNSA. Trimming removed 5 bases at V and 5 bases at J, with 15 bases between. CDR3 sequence reads: CASSPQGGGETQYF. As DNA, the CDR3 is TGTGCCAGCAGCCCGCAGGGAGGAGGGGAGACCCAGTACTTC.

V is TRBV7-9 and J is TRBJ2-7; 7 nucleotides align to TRBD1. The germline V gene has CDR1 SEHNR and CDR2 FQNEAQ (reference sequence). V lost 4 bases and J lost 4; bases outside the gene matches: 4. The CDR3 runs 13 residues. Here the CDR3 reads CASSSRDRYEQYF. The DNA for the CDR3 is TGTGCCAGCAGCTCCAGGGACAGATACGAGCAGTACTTC.

The chain uses TRBV2 and TRBJ2-1; 12 positions match TRBD2. This CDR3 contains 15 residues. Unmatched junction bases numbered 3, after V lost 2 bases and J lost 7 bases. The V gene's germline CDR1 is SNHLY and CDR2 FYNNEI. CDR3 residues: CASSERTSGINEQFF. Here the CDR3 DNA reads TGTGCCAGCAGTGAAAGGACTAGCGGGATAAATGAGCAGTTCTTC.

This clone was observed once. This chain uses TRBV9 with TRBJ2-7, with 9 bases lining up with TRBD1. The CDR3 sequence is 15 residues long. Germline loops: CDR1 SGDLS, CDR2 YYNGEE. J gave up 1 base and V 3 bases, and 5 bases lay outside the gene matches. The CDR3 coding sequence is TGTGCCAGCAGCGGGGGACAGGGACCTTCCTACGAGCAGTACTTC. Protein sequence: CASSGGQGPSYEQYF. The complete variable domain, with remaining parts taken from reference TRBV9 and TRBJ2-7, reads DSGVTQTPKHLITATGQRVTLRCSPRSGDLSVYWYQQSLDQGLQFLIQYYNGEERAKGNILERFSAQQFPDLHSELNLSSLELGDSALYFCASSGGQGPSYEQYFGPGTRLTVT.

J is TRBJ2-1 and V is TRBV5-4; 8 positions match TRBD1. After removal of 3 bases from V and 8 bases from J, the junction contained 7 bases not matched to a gene. Germline CDR1 is SGHNT and CDR2 is YYREEE (reference sequence). The length of the CDR3 is 14 residues. DNA for the CDR3: TGTGCCAGCAGCTCCGGACAGGGAAGATATGAGCAGTTCTTC. Its protein product is CASSSGQGRYEQFF.

This sequence joins TRBV5-1 and TRBJ1-1; tentative D call: TRBD1 (5 bases). Per germline, CDR1 SGHRS and CDR2 YFSETQ. V was pared by 4 bases and J by 1 base, with 14 bases between. The CDR3 totals 15 residues. CDR3 DNA: TGCGCCAGCAGCGGAGGGGACCCCCCGAACACTGAAGCTTTCTTT. It specifies CASSGGDPPNTEAFF.

This chain uses TRBV24-1 with TRBJ2-1, with 8 bases lining up with TRBD1. The CDR3 totals 16 residues. Unmatched junction bases numbered 8, after V lost 4 bases and J lost 4 bases. From germline, CDR1 is KGHDR and CDR2 SFDVKD. CDR3: CATSDSTGQGYNEQFF. CDR3 DNA sequence: TGTGCCACCAGTGACTCCACCGGACAGGGATACAATGAGCAGTTCTTC.

About this clone: Other nucleotide sequences from this sample produce the same CDR3. The CDR3 DNA is TGTGCCAGCTCACCACGGCAGGGGGACACCGGGGAGCTGTTTTTT. This translates into CASSPRQGDTGELFF. The chain carries TRBV18 and TRBJ2-2, with TRBD1 matching over 7 bases. Germline V CDR1 and CDR2: KGHSH, LQKENI. This CDR3 is 15 amino acids long. J lost 3 bases, V lost 1 base, and 2 bases had no gene match.

V usage is TRBV30 and J usage is TRBJ2-2; D gene unclear. Germline CDR1 is GTSNPN and CDR2 is SVGIG (reference sequence). There are 15 residues in the CDR3. The germline V and J ends were trimmed by 8 bases and 3 bases, with 19 bases remaining between them. CDR3 residues: CASSHSPGYTGELFF. The CDR3 DNA sequence: TGTGCCAGCTCCCATTCTCCCGGTTACACCGGGGAGCTGTTTTTT.

The chain links TRBV23-1 to TRBJ1-1; D may be TRBD1 (6 bases). TRBV23-1 is flagged as an ORF with uncertain function. Trimming took 3 bases from V and 3 from J, leaving 20 bases between them. The CDR3 sequence is 17 residues long. CDR3 in amino acids: CASSHLRGGRGDTEAFF. CDR3 DNA sequence: TGCGCCAGCAGTCACCTTCGAGGGGGGAGGGGGGACACTGAAGCTTTCTTT.

The gene calls are TRBV6-5 and TRBJ2-7, with TRBD2 matching over 12 bases. Trimming removed 5 bases from V and 4 bases from J; junction bases left unmatched: 6. The CDR3 is 15 residues long. Germline CDR1 MNHEY, CDR2 SVGAGI. CDR3 in DNA: TGTGCCAGCAGTAGGGGGACTAGCGGGTTTTACGAGCAGTACTTC. It specifies CASSRGTSGFYEQYF.

The CDR3 protein is CASSPQGRSVTDTQYF. In DNA, the CDR3 is TGTGCCAGCTCACCACAGGGGCGGTCCGTCACAGATACGCAGTATTTT. The chain carries TRBV18 and TRBJ2-3; maybe TRBD1 (5 bases). The CDR3 is 16 amino acids. Trimming removed 1 base from V and 2 bases from J, with 13 bases in between. Germline CDR1 and CDR2: KGHSH and LQKENI.

V and J are TRBV6-5 and TRBJ1-6; D is unclear. Germline values: CDR1 MNHEY, CDR2 SVGAGI. The CDR3 consists of 14 residues. Trimming pared 2 bases from V and 7 bases from J, leaving 9 bases between. CDR3 sequence: CASSYLGQNSPLHF. In nucleotides, the CDR3 is TGTGCCAGCAGTTACCTAGGCCAGAATTCACCCCTCCACTTT.

This chain connects TRBV28 to TRBJ2-3; no clear D. V lost 9 bases, J lost 6 bases, and 10 bases lay in between. The CDR3 has 11 amino acids. Germline assignment: CDR1 MDHEN and CDR2 SYDVKM. CDR3 coding DNA: TGTGCCAGTAGACGGGTGGATACGCAGTATTTT. Translated, it gives CASRRVDTQYF.

The chain employs TRBV5-1 and TRBJ2-2, with 10 bases that match TRBD2. The CDR3 covers 15 residues. Trimming took 1 base from V and 6 from J; bases not matched to a gene: 3. Germline V gene lookup returns CDR1 SGHRS and CDR2 YFSETQ. The CDR3, as DNA: TGCGCCAGCAGCTTGACGACTAGCGGGTCCGGGGAGCTGTTTTTT. Translation gives CASSLTTSGSGELFF. The complete variable domain, with remaining parts taken from reference TRBV5-1 and TRBJ2-2, reads KAGVTQTPRYLIKTRGQQVTLSCSPISGHRSVSWYQQTPGQGLQFLFEYFSETQRNKGNFPGRFSGRQFSNSRSEMNVSTLELGDSALYLCASSLTTSGSGELFFGEGSRLTVL.

J is TRBJ2-7 and V is TRBV29-1; 7 nucleotides match TRBD1. The CDR3 is 13 residues long. Per germline, CDR1 SQVTM and CDR2 ANQGSEA. The trim removed 4 bases at V and 0 bases at J, leaving 3 bases unmatched. The DNA for the CDR3 is TGCAGCGTTGGACAGGGATACTCCTACGAGCAGTACTTC. Translated, it gives CSVGQGYSYEQYF.

The chain employs TRBV6-5 and TRBJ1-3; D is unresolved. CDR1 and CDR2 (germline): MNHEY, SVGAGI. There are 15 residues in the CDR3. V lost 6 bases, J lost 7 bases, and 19 bases lay in between. The CDR3 reads CASSRIHLLRNTIYF. CDR3 coding DNA: TGTGCCAGCAGCCGGATACACCTCTTGAGGAACACCATATATTTT.

The chain links TRBV6-1 to TRBJ1-2, with D perhaps TRBD1 (5 bases). Between the trimmed V and J ends, which lost 0 bases and 5 bases, there was a span of 10 bases. Germline CDR1 and CDR2: MNHNS and SASEGT. This CDR3 has 14 residues. Here the CDR3 reads CASSEAGEGYGYTF. The CDR3 nucleotides read TGTGCCAGCAGTGAAGCAGGGGAGGGGTATGGCTACACCTTC.

The CDR3 spells CASSPRGGRTEAFF. The CDR3 DNA reads TGTGCCAGCAGCCCAAGGGGGGGTAGGACTGAAGCTTTCTTT. This chain connects TRBV11-3 to TRBJ1-1, with a weak D call TRBD1 (6 bases). The V end was cut by 5 bases, the J end by 5 bases, with 15 bases between. The germline CDR1 and CDR2 sequences are SGHNT and YENEEA. The CDR3 is 14 amino acids.

The chain combines TRBV7-2 with TRBJ2-5, with TRBD2 as a possible D gene (6 bases). The CDR3 spans 14 residues. Per the germline V gene, CDR1 is SGHTA and CDR2 is FQGNSA. Trimming removed 1 base at V and 3 bases at J, with 9 bases between. This CDR3 reads CASSLVTGEETQYF. The CDR3 DNA follows: TGTGCCAGCAGCTTAGTGACGGGAGAAGAGACCCAGTACTTC.

The chain is built from TRBV19 and TRBJ2-5, with 8 positions matching TRBD2. The CDR3 length is 13 residues. Trimming at V came to 9 bases and at J to 5 bases, leaving 8 bases not matched to a gene. Germline CDR1 reads LNHDA; CDR2 reads SQIVND (reference sequence). The CDR3 coding sequence is TGTGCCAGCGGGGGACTAGGCGAGGAGACCCAGTACTTC. This sequence encodes CASGGLGEETQYF.

The chain uses TRBV6-6 and TRBJ2-5; the D is unclear. The CDR3 is 13 amino acids. Trimming pared 6 bases from V and 5 bases from J, leaving 13 bases between. CDR1 MNHNY and CDR2 SVGAGI come from the germline V gene (reference sequence). Here the CDR3 DNA reads TGTGCCAGCAGCCCACCCCCCGGGGAGACCCAGTACTTC. Protein: CASSPPPGETQYF.

The V gene is TRBV5-1, the J gene TRBJ1-2; D unclear. Trimming removed 3 bases from V and 4 bases from J, with 34 bases in between. The CDR3 spans 21 residues. Per germline, CDR1 SGHRS and CDR2 YFSETQ. The CDR3 reads CASSSLEGDLFSPDPFYGYTF. The CDR3 nucleotides read TGCGCCAGCAGCTCTTTGGAAGGAGATTTATTCTCGCCGGATCCATTCTATGGCTACACCTTC.

This clone has only one observation. The V and J genes are TRBV11-3 and TRBJ1-3; D gene uncertain. Trimming removed 4 bases at V and 0 bases at J, with 7 bases between. The CDR3 covers 14 residues. The germline CDR1 and CDR2 sequences are SGHNT and YENEEA. CDR3 in amino acids: CASSSGVSGNTIYF. CDR3 nucleotides: TGTGCCAGCAGCTCCGGGGTCTCTGGAAACACCATATATTTT. Full variable domain (missing parts from reference TRBV11-3 and TRBJ1-3): EAGVVQSPRYKIIEKKQPVAFWCNPISGHNTLYWYLQNLGQGPELLIRYENEEAVDDSQLPKDRFSAERLKGVDSTLKIQPAELGDSAVYLCASSSGVSGNTIYFGEGSWLTVV.

The chain combines TRBV24-1 with TRBJ1-1, with 7 bases fitting TRBD1. J was trimmed by 4 bases and V by 12 bases; bases with no gene match: 7. Germline V gene data show CDR1 as KGHDR and CDR2 as SFDVKD. This CDR3 is 12 amino acids long. The CDR3 reads CAAARDSTEAFF. Here the CDR3 DNA reads TGTGCCGCCGCCCGGGACAGCACTGAAGCTTTCTTT.